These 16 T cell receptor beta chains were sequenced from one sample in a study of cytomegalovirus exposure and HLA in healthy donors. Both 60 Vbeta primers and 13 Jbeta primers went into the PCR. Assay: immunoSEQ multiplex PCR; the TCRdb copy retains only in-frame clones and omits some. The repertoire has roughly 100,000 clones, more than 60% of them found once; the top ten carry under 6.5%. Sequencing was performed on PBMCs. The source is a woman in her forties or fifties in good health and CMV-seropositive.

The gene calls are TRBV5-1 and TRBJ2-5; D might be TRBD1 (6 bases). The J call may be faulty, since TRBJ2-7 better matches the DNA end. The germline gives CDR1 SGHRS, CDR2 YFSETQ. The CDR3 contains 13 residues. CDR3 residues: CASSLLTGYEQYF. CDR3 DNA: TGCGCCAGCAGCTTGTTGACAGGCTACGAGCAGTACTTC.

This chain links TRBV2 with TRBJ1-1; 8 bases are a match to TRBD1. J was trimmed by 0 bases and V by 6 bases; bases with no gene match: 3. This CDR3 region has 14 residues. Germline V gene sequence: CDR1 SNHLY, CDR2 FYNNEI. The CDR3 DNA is TGTGCCAGCAGCACACAGGGGGTGAACACTGAAGCTTTCTTT. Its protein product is CASSTQGVNTEAFF.

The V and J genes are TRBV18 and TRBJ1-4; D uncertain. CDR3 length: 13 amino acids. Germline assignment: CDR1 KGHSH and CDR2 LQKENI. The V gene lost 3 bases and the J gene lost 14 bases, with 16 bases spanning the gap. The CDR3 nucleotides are TGTGCCAGCTCACCCGGAGGACTCTTCCGGCTGTTTTTT. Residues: CASSPGGLFRLFF.

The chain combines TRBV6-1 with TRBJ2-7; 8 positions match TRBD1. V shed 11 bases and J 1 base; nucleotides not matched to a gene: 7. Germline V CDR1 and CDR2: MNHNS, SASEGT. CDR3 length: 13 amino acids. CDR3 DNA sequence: TGTGCCGGGGGCCGACAGGGGTCCTACGAGCAGTACTTC. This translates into CAGGRQGSYEQYF.

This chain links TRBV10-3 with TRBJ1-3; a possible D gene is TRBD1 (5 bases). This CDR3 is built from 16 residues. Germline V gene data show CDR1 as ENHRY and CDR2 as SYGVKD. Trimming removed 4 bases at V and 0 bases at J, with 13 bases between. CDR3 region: CAISVGGVPSGNTIYF. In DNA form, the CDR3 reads TGTGCCATCAGTGTGGGAGGGGTACCCTCTGGAAACACCATATATTTT.

This chain's CDR3 is CASSLIRLADPVDTQYF. DNA of the CDR3: TGTGCCAGCAGCTTAATCCGACTAGCGGACCCTGTAGATACGCAGTATTTT. The chain recombines TRBV7-2 with TRBJ2-3, with TRBD2 matching 9 bases. The CDR3 runs 17 residues. CDR1 is SGHTA, CDR2 FQGNSA, per germline. Losses at the gene ends were 2 bases for V and 5 bases for J; bases not matched to a gene: 11.

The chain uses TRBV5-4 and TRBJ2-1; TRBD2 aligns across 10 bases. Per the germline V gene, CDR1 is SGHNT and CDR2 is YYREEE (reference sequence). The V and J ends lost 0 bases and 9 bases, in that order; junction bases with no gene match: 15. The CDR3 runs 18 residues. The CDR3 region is CASSLVLAGAPWGVEQFF. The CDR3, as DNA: TGTGCCAGCAGCTTGGTCCTAGCGGGGGCGCCGTGGGGGGTTGAGCAGTTCTTC.

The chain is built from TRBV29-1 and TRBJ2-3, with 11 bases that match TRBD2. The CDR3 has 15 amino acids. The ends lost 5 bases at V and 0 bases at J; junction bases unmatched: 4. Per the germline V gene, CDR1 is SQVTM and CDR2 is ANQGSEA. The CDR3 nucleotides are TGCAGCGTTCTACTAGCGGGGGCCAGCACAGATACGCAGTATTTT. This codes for CSVLLAGASTDTQYF.

The CDR3 here is CASSFKGAGSPLHF. DNA of the CDR3: TGCGCCAGCAGCTTTAAGGGGGCCGGTTCACCCCTCCACTTT. The V call is TRBV5-1, the J call TRBJ1-6; 7 nucleotides agree with TRBD1. Germline loops: CDR1 SGHRS, CDR2 YFSETQ. CDR3 length equals 14 residues. Trimming removed 2 bases from V and 9 bases from J; junction bases left unmatched: 5.

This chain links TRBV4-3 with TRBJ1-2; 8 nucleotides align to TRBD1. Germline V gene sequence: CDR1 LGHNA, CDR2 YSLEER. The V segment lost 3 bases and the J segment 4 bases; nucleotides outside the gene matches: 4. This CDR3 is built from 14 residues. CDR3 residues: CASSQDREGYGYTF. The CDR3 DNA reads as TGCGCCAGCAGCCAGGACAGGGAGGGCTATGGCTACACCTTC.

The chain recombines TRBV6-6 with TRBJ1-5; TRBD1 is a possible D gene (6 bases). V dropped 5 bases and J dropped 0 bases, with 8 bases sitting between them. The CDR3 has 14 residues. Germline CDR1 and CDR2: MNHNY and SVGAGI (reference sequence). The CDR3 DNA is TGTGCCAGCAGTCGACAGGTTAGCAATCAGCCCCAGCATTTT. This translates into CASSRQVSNQPQHF.

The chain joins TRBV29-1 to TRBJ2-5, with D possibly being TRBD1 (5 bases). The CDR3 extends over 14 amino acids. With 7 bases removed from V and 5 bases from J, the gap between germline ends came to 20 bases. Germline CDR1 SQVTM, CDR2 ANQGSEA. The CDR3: CSAADTTPRETQYF. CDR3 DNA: TGCAGCGCCGCGGACACGACCCCCCGGGAGACCCAGTACTTC.

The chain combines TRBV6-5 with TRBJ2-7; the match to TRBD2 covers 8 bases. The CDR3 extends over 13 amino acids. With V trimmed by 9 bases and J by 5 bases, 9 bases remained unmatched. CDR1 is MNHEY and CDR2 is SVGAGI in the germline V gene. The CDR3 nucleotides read TGTGCCAGACCCGAACGGGGGGGCCACGAGCAGTACTTC. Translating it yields CARPERGGHEQYF.

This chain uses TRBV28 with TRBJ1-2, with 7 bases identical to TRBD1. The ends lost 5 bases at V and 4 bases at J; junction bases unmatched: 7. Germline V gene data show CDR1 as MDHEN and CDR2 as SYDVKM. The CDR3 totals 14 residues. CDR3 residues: CASSPRQGGYGYTF. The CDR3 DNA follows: TGTGCCAGCAGTCCCCGACAGGGAGGCTATGGCTACACCTTC.

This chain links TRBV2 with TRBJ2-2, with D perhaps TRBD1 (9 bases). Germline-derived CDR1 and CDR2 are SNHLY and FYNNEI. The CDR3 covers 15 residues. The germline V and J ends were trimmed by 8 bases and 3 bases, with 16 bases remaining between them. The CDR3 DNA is TGTGCCAGCGTAGCGGGACAGGGAGACACCGGGGAGCTGTTTTTT. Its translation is CASVAGQGDTGELFF. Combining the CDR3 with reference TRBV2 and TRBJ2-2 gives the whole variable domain EPEVTQTPSHQVTQMGQEVILRCVPISNHLYFYWYRQILGQKVEFLVSFYNNEISEKSEIFDDQFSVERPDGSNFTLKIRSTKLEDSAMYFCASVAGQGDTGELFFGEGSRLTVL.

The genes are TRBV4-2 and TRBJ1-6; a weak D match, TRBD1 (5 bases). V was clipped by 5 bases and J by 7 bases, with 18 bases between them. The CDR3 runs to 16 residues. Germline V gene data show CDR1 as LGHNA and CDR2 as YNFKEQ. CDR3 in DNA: TGTGCCAGCAGCAGAGACCGGGGGATGGGGAATTCACCCCTCCACTTT. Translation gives CASSRDRGMGNSPLHF.